These 32 T cell receptor beta chains were all obtained from the same sample, sequenced in a study of T cells in Graves' hyperthyroidism and ophthalmopathy. Researchers amplified the TCR beta CDR3 regions from RNA transcripts. HTBI primers were employed in a first-round RT-PCR of the TCR CDR3. TCRdb itself ran the multiplex PCR reads through MiXCR, one entry per CDR3 protein. The repertoire holds 350,000 or so distinct CDR3 sequences, with 15% to 20% as singletons. The sequencing sample was made of blood. The receptors originated from a woman aged 40-49 years with Graves' ophthalmopathy.

J is TRBJ2-5 and V is TRBV6-1, with D tentatively TRBD1 or TRBD2 (6 bases each). Per the germline V gene, CDR1 is MNHNS and CDR2 is SASEGT. This CDR3 region has 14 residues. Trimming pared 7 bases from V and 5 bases from J, leaving 17 bases between. For the CDR3, the DNA is TGTGCCAGCACCAAAGGGGGAGGAGGGGAGACCCAGTACTTC. Translation gives CASTKGGGGETQYF.

The rearrangement links TRBV29-1 to TRBJ2-7; D unclear. Trimming left V 5 bases short and J 0 bases short, with 11 bases between. The germline CDR1 and CDR2 sequences are SQVTM and ANQGSEA. The CDR3 loop spans 13 amino acids. The CDR3 reads CSVQTESSYEQYF. In DNA, the CDR3 is TGCAGCGTTCAGACTGAAAGCTCCTACGAGCAGTACTTC.

In its sample, this clonotype was seen many times. The chain has TRBV28 and TRBJ1-1; a possible D gene is TRBD1 (5 bases). The length of the CDR3 is 14 residues. The ends were cut back, 3 bases at V and 8 bases at J, with 16 bases in the middle. In germline, CDR1 is MDHEN, CDR2 SYDVKM. The CDR3 spells CASSFDSIRGEAFF. The CDR3 nucleotides are TGTGCCAGCAGTTTTGACAGCATCCGAGGCGAAGCTTTCTTT.

This clonotype has a count of ten or more. This chain joins TRBV7-2 and TRBJ2-4; tentatively, D is TRBD1 (5 bases). CDR1 is SGHTA and CDR2 is FQGNSA in the germline V gene. The CDR3 has 15 amino acids. Trimming removed 5 bases at V and 0 bases at J, with 11 bases between. The CDR3, as DNA: TGTGCCAGCAGCCGCGGACAACTAGCCAAAAACATTCAGTACTTC. Its protein is CASSRGQLAKNIQYF.

This clonotype was detected many times. V is TRBV2 and J is TRBJ2-7; D may be TRBD2 (6 bases). V lost 6 bases, J lost 1 base, and 10 bases lay in between. The CDR3 spans 13 residues. Germline V gene lookup returns CDR1 SNHLY and CDR2 FYNNEI. The CDR3 DNA follows: TGTGCCAGCAGGGAGGGTGGTTCCTACGAGCAGTACTTC. Its protein is CASREGGSYEQYF.

The genes are TRBV12-3 or TRBV12-4 and TRBJ2-7, with D perhaps given as TRBD1 or TRBD2 (5 bases each). V lost 5 bases, J lost 9 bases, and 20 bases lay in between. This CDR3 region has 14 residues. The CDR3 sequence: CASSLRGWRTGQYF. As DNA, the CDR3 is TGTGCCAGCAGTCTACGGGGCTGGAGGACCGGGCAGTACTTC.

This clonotype was observed at least ten times. V usage is TRBV11-3 and J usage is TRBJ1-3; 11 bases align to TRBD1. The CDR3 loop spans 20 amino acids. The V and J ends lost 1 base and 6 bases, in that order; junction bases with no gene match: 17. Germline loops: CDR1 SGHNT, CDR2 YENEEA. The CDR3 spells CASSLVAGTGGPAPVNTIYF. DNA of the CDR3: TGTGCCAGCAGCTTAGTGGCCGGGACAGGGGGTCCCGCCCCGGTAAACACCATATATTTT.

Many counts were recorded for this clonotype. The chain recombines TRBV28 with TRBJ1-5; unclear D gene. Trimming left V 6 bases short and J 6 bases short, with 12 bases between. CDR1 and CDR2 from the germline V gene are MDHEN and SYDVKM. The CDR3 length is 13 residues. CDR3 DNA: TGTGCCAGCAGGGCGGGGAGGGCTCAGCCCCAGCATTTT. It translates to CASRAGRAQPQHF. Using reference TRBV28 and TRBJ1-5 for the parts outside the CDR3, the full variable domain is DVKVTQSSRYLVKRTGEKVFLECVQDMDHENMFWYRQDPGLGLRLIYFSYDVKMKEKGDIPEGYSVSREKKERFSLILESASTNQTSMYLCASRAGRAQPQHFGDGTRLSIL.

This clonotype came up many times. The chain joins TRBV6-5 to TRBJ2-7; 10 nucleotides match TRBD1. The trim removed 2 bases at V and 3 bases at J, leaving 13 bases unmatched. The CDR3 runs to 18 residues. Germline assignment: CDR1 MNHEY and CDR2 SVGAGI. DNA for the CDR3: TGTGCCAGCAGTTACGGTAAAATGGGGACAGGGGAGATCTACGAGCAGTACTTC. It codes for CASSYGKMGTGEIYEQYF.

Many counts were recorded for this clonotype. This chain connects TRBV11-2 to TRBJ1-1; 8 nucleotides align to TRBD1. Germline V CDR1 and CDR2: SGHAT, FQNNGV. Trimming cost V 4 bases and J 1 base; bases outside gene matches: 5. CDR3 length equals 15 residues. The CDR3 here is CASSSYRGKNTEAFF. For the CDR3, the DNA is TGTGCCAGCAGCTCCTACAGGGGGAAGAACACTGAAGCTTTCTTT.

This clonotype appeared many times. The chain couples TRBV4-3 to TRBJ2-5, with D possibly matching TRBD1 (5 bases). V lost 0 bases, J lost 0 bases, and 14 bases lay in between. The germline gives CDR1 LGHNA, CDR2 YSLEER. This CDR3 comprises 17 residues. The DNA for the CDR3 is TGCGCCAGCAGCCAAGATTTTGCGACGGACAACCAAGAGACCCAGTACTTC. Translation gives CASSQDFATDNQETQYF.

At least ten counts were recorded for this clonotype. The chain couples TRBV28 to TRBJ2-7, with a possible D match to TRBD1 (6 bases). CDR3 size: 14 residues. Looked up from germline, CDR1 is MDHEN and CDR2 is SYDVKM. Trimming pared 6 bases from V and 1 base from J, leaving 13 bases between. The CDR3 coding sequence is TGTGCCAGCAGCCGAAACAGGGCGTCCTACGAGCAGTACTTC. Translated, it gives CASSRNRASYEQYF.

This clonotype was counted only a few times. The chain combines TRBV9 with TRBJ1-2; the D gene is possibly TRBD1 (6 bases). The germline V gene encodes CDR1 SGDLS and CDR2 YYNGEE. With 5 bases removed from V and 6 bases from J, the gap between germline ends came to 17 bases. The CDR3 is 14 amino acids. The CDR3 loop reads CASRGAQQGDGYTF. Written as DNA, the CDR3 is TGTGCCAGCAGGGGAGCCCAACAGGGAGATGGCTACACCTTC.

To note about this clonotype: Given a much more abundant clone one base away, this may be a read error. The chain joins TRBV9 to TRBJ1-1; D not resolved. The germline CDR1 and CDR2 sequences are SGDLS and YYNGEE. Trimming shortened V by 4 bases and J by 5 bases, and 15 bases separated the two germline ends. The CDR3 contains 14 residues. CDR3 loop: CASSPRGTWTEAFF. The CDR3 coding sequence is TGTGCCAGCAGCCCCCGCGGAACGTGGACTGAAGCTTTCTTT.

This clonotype was picked up many times. This chain links TRBV19 with TRBJ1-5; the match to TRBD1 covers 11 bases. V shed 5 bases and J 5 bases; nucleotides not matched to a gene: 5. This CDR3 has 15 amino acids. CDR1 and CDR2 from the germline V gene are LNHDA and SQIVND (reference sequence). For the CDR3, the DNA is TGTGCCAGTAGTTTGGACAGGGGGCTCTATCAGCCCCAGCATTTT. Its protein product is CASSLDRGLYQPQHF.

This clonotype was seen repeatedly, ten times or more. V usage is TRBV19 and J usage is TRBJ1-1, with 12 bases fitting TRBD1. In germline, CDR1 is LNHDA, CDR2 SQIVND (reference sequence). This CDR3 comprises 17 residues. V lost 8 bases, J lost 5 bases, and 15 bases stayed unmatched. CDR3: CASRNPRGQGAGTEAFF. DNA for the CDR3: TGTGCCAGTCGAAATCCCCGGGGACAGGGGGCGGGGACTGAAGCTTTCTTT.

This clonotype was detected ten times or more. The chain recombines TRBV28 with TRBJ1-5; D remains unclear. Looked up from germline, CDR1 is MDHEN and CDR2 is SYDVKM. V was trimmed by 0 bases and J by 5 bases, leaving 11 bases between them. The CDR3 covers 15 residues. CDR3 DNA: TGTGCCAGCAGTTTATGGGGAGGTTCACATCAGCCCCAGCATTTT. Its protein is CASSLWGGSHQPQHF.

The chain carries TRBV19 and TRBJ2-7; weak D call: TRBD1 (5 bases). V lost 7 bases and J 2 bases, leaving 12 bases between the germline ends. In germline, CDR1 is LNHDA, CDR2 SQIVND (reference sequence). The CDR3 runs to 13 residues. Here the CDR3 DNA reads TGTGCCAGTAAAAAGGGGTCCCCCTACGAGCAGTACTTC. Protein: CASKKGSPYEQYF.

This clonotype was recorded many times. V usage is TRBV20-1 and J usage is TRBJ1-5, with D hard to call. The germline V gene encodes CDR1 DFQATT and CDR2 SNEGSKA (reference sequence). Between the trimmed V and J ends, which lost 6 bases and 5 bases, there was a span of 17 bases. The CDR3 consists of 14 residues. The CDR3 spells CSAEPWAGDQPQHF. The CDR3 nucleotides read TGCAGTGCAGAGCCTTGGGCAGGAGATCAGCCCCAGCATTTT.

Notes on this clonotype: The junction differs from germline at one of its ends, possibly a read error. This sequence joins TRBV9 and TRBJ2-2; possibly TRBD1 for D (7 bases). CDR3 length: 17 residues. Germline CDR1 SGDLS, CDR2 YYNGEE. The CDR3 here is CSSSVEGAGQYTGELFF. The CDR3 DNA is TGTTCCAGCAGCGTAGAGGGGGCGGGACAGTACACCGGGGAGCTGTTTTTT.

This clonotype was counted many times. V usage is TRBV10-3 and J usage is TRBJ2-7, with 11 bases fitting TRBD2. Germline values: CDR1 ENHRY, CDR2 SYGVKD. This CDR3 contains 15 residues. The trim removed 0 bases at V and 7 bases at J, leaving 5 bases unmatched. CDR3 region: CAISESLAGGWEQYF. The DNA for the CDR3 is TGTGCCATCAGTGAGTCTCTAGCGGGAGGATGGGAGCAGTACTTC.

The rearrangement links TRBV5-1 to TRBJ2-5; 7 bases line up with TRBD1. The CDR3 is 17 residues long. Germline loops: CDR1 SGHRS, CDR2 YFSETQ. V was pared by 2 bases and J by 5 bases, with 15 bases of the junction left unmatched. CDR3 nucleotide sequence: TGCGCCAGCAGCTTAGGGACAGCGAATTCGAACGTGGAGACCCAGTACTTC. It is translated as CASSLGTANSNVETQYF.

This clonotype was seen ten or more times. This chain joins TRBV4-1 and TRBJ2-7; 9 positions match TRBD1. The CDR3 runs to 15 residues. Germline assignment: CDR1 MGHRA and CDR2 YSYEKL. The V gene end was trimmed by 0 bases and the J gene end by 7 bases; junction bases not matched to a gene: 7. In DNA form, the CDR3 reads TGCGCCAGCAGCCAAGACCCCGGGACAGGGAGGGAGCAGTACTTC. Residues: CASSQDPGTGREQYF.

This clonotype occurred a few times. One base away lies a much larger clone, so this may be a sequencing read error. The chain has TRBV5-1 and TRBJ2-4; TRBD1 agrees at 8 bases. After removal of 4 bases from V and 8 bases from J, the junction contained 8 bases not matched to a gene. The CDR3 runs to 14 residues. Germline CDR1 and CDR2: SGHRS and YFSETQ. This CDR3 is CASSPAGGEDIQYF. For the CDR3, the DNA is TGCGCCAGCAGCCCGGCAGGGGGCGAAGACATTCAGTACTTC.

This clonotype was seen ten or more times. The rearrangement joins TRBV11-2 to TRBJ2-5, with D maybe TRBD2 (6 bases). Trimming took 3 bases from V and 0 from J, leaving 14 bases between them. The CDR3 has 16 amino acids. Germline V lookup: CDR1 SGHAT, CDR2 FQNNGV. CDR3 nucleotides: TGTGCCAGCAGCTTCAGAGGGCTAGCGCACCAAGAGACCCAGTACTTC. As protein: CASSFRGLAHQETQYF.

The chain uses TRBV12-3 or TRBV12-4 and TRBJ1-1; perhaps TRBD1 as D (5 bases). V shed 5 bases and J shed 10 bases, with 17 bases lying between them. This CDR3 has 13 amino acids. For the CDR3, the DNA is TGTGCCAGCAGTCAGACAGCTCCCTTGAGAGCTTTCTTT. Protein product: CASSQTAPLRAFF.

The rearrangement joins TRBV15 to TRBJ1-1; TRBD1 might be the D (5 bases). Trimming took off 5 bases at V and 1 base at J, with 8 bases between the two ends. CDR3 size: 13 residues. The V gene's germline CDR1 is LNHNV and CDR2 YYDKDF (reference sequence). The CDR3 loop is CATSETENTEAFF. In DNA, the CDR3 is TGTGCCACCAGCGAGACAGAGAACACTGAAGCTTTCTTT.

The sample holds one count of this clonotype. The chain links TRBV6-2 or TRBV6-3 to TRBJ1-5; weak D call: TRBD1 (5 bases). Trimming removed 2 bases at V and 6 bases at J, with 14 bases between. This CDR3 is 15 amino acids long. The V gene's germline CDR1 is MNHEY and CDR2 SVGEGT. This CDR3 is CASSYGQGAGQPQHF. In nucleotides, the CDR3 is TGTGCCAGCAGTTACGGGCAGGGTGCAGGTCAGCCCCAGCATTTT.

This clonotype came up many times. CDR3 amino acids: CASSGPGQSYEQYF. CDR3 coding DNA: TGTGCCAGCAGTGGACCGGGACAGAGCTACGAGCAGTACTTC. The genes are TRBV6-2 or TRBV6-3 and TRBJ2-7; 7 bases align to TRBD1. With 5 bases clipped from V and 3 bases from J, the junction kept 7 bases outside the gene matches. This CDR3 spans 14 amino acids. CDR1 and CDR2 (germline): MNHEY, SVGEGT.

This clonotype was found many times. The chain has TRBV30 and TRBJ2-2; 9 nucleotides match TRBD2. CDR1 and CDR2 from the germline V gene are GTSNPN and SVGIG (reference sequence). The V gene end was trimmed by 2 bases and the J gene end by 7 bases; junction bases not matched to a gene: 5. This CDR3 has 14 residues. The CDR3 here is CAWSRLAVDGELFF. The CDR3 nucleotides read TGTGCCTGGAGTAGACTAGCGGTCGACGGGGAGCTGTTTTTT.

The rearrangement uses TRBV6-5 and TRBJ2-7, with 7 bases matching TRBD2. Trimming took 2 bases from V and 6 from J; bases not matched to a gene: 7. Germline CDR1 reads MNHEY; CDR2 reads SVGAGI. The length of the CDR3 is 14 residues. Written as DNA, the CDR3 is TGTGCCAGCAGTTACCCCTCGGGGGGAGGCGAGCAGTACTTC. This translates into CASSYPSGGGEQYF.

This clonotype was counted many times. The rearrangement links TRBV19 to TRBJ1-5, with a tentative D call TRBD1 (5 bases). The CDR3 sequence is 16 residues long. Trimming shortened V by 8 bases and J by 0 bases, and 17 bases separated the two germline ends. The germline V gene encodes CDR1 LNHDA and CDR2 SQIVND (reference sequence). The CDR3: CASSDSINYSNQPQHF. The CDR3 DNA follows: TGTGCCAGTTCCGACAGTATCAATTATAGCAATCAGCCCCAGCATTTT. Together with reference TRBV19 and TRBJ1-5, the CDR3 gives the full variable domain: DGGITQSPKYLFRKEGQNVTLSCEQNLNHDAMYWYRQDPGQGLRLIYYSQIVNDFQKGDIAEGYSVSREKKESFPLTVTSAQKNPTAFYLCASSDSINYSNQPQHFGDGTRLSIL.